This T cell receptor (beta chain) was identified during a study of T cell clonotyping in hematopoietic cell transplantation. CDR3 length: 16 residues. V was trimmed by 0 bases and J by 0 bases, leaving 9 bases between them. CDR1 and CDR2 (germline): MGHRA, YSYEKL. Findings and limits, study-wide: Few recipient clonotypes overlapped donors; over 95% were de novo at given depth.

Concerning this clone itself: Its antigen is undetermined.

Clones were sequenced by immunoSEQ multiplex PCR, and TCRdb holds only the in-frame ones, with some missing. The table shows approximately 11,000 clones, with roughly 89% occurring only once. This TCR was sampled from a female patient in her 60s who had an allogeneic stem cell transplant from an unrelated donor, so the T cells may come from the graft donor. Some clones in this sample may be carry-over from other donors' samples. Source: PBMCs, taken 100 days after allogeneic stem cell transplant. J is TRBJ1-3 and V is TRBV4-1; D ambiguous. CDR3 in amino acids: CASSQDPGSSGNTIYF. As DNA, the CDR3 is TGCGCCAGCAGCCAAGATCCGGGTAGCTCTGGAAACACCATATATTTT.